This T cell receptor beta chain was sequenced for a study of breast tumors, draining lymph nodes, adjacent tissues. Samples came from axillary lymph nodes draining the breast cancer. Study observations and caveats: Luminal-like breast cancer showed significantly greater tumor-nontumor repertoire similarity than basal-like breast cancer did.

Details on this clonotype: Its antigen remains unknown.

CDR3 length equals 10 residues. Germline V CDR1 and CDR2: MDHEN, SYDVKM. V dropped 8 bases and J dropped 8 bases, with 6 bases sitting between them. TCRdb processed the multiplex PCR reads anew with MiXCR; each CDR3 protein has one entry. In the table there are around 230,000 distinct CDR3 sequences, less than 40% of which are singletons. The chain combines TRBV28 with TRBJ1-4; no reliable D call. Input material: axillary lymph node tissue. The origin of this receptor is a female donor with breast cancer. Some clones in this sample may be carry-over from other donors' samples. CDR3 sequence reads: CASFGEKLFF. CDR3 DNA sequence: TGTGCCAGCTTTGGGGAAAAACTGTTTTTT.